This T cell receptor beta chain was captured in a study of blood T cells in healthy people across ages. This clonotype was recorded only once. Its target is unknown. The individuals who served as donors were healthy Caucasians living in Russia, aged roughly 6 to 100. Collection of around 9.3 milliliters of peripheral blood was performed for each donor. With each sample, at least 6 micrograms of total RNA were extracted. Findings and limits, study-wide: Unsorted PBMCs blocked a conclusive comparison of naive and antigen-experienced cells.

Trimming pared 6 bases from V and 6 bases from J, leaving 15 bases between. This CDR3 contains 13 residues. In germline, CDR1 is ENHRY, CDR2 SYGVKD. Through a sample-barcoded 5' primer and a J-beta primer mix, a second PCR was run for roughly 6 to 12 cycles. TCRdb re-called the 5' RACE reads through MiXCR, storing one row per CDR3 protein. The sample gives 1.2 million to 1.5 million distinct CDR3 sequences, 42% of which show up once; roughly 7.9% is in the top ten. The chain joins TRBV10-3 to TRBJ2-7, with a possible D match to TRBD2 (5 bases). This sequence was found in a woman aged 18-35 years in good health. The sequencing sample was made of blood. CDR3 DNA: TGTGCCATCAGGGAGGTCTCAACCTCCGAGCAGTACTTC. Translation gives CAIREVSTSEQYF.